The rows below give T cell receptor beta chains drawn from one sample of a study of T cells after yellow fever vaccination. Via MiXCR, TCRdb re-called the 5' RACE reads, giving one row per CDR3 protein. The repertoire consists of over 110,000 distinct CDR3 sequences, with 6.5% to 8.5% occurring once and the leading ten covering approximately 0.78%. Here the sequenced sample was CD4+ T cells sorted from PBMCs, taken 5 days after the yellow fever booster vaccination. These receptors came from a man aged 25-45 years who received the YFV17D yellow fever vaccine. CDR3s include the opening cysteine and the closing phenylalanine or tryptophan. D genes are given only for firm matches. Expanded clones get a size class; other rows say once, few or many, or leave the size out.

TRBV20-1	TRBD1	many	TRBJ2-1	CSAARRDRATNEQFF	TGCAGTGCTGCACGCCGGGACAGGGCAACCAATGAGCAGTTCTTC
TRBV7-2	TRBD1	many	TRBJ2-1	CASSFLGQAPYNEQFF	TGTGCCAGCAGCTTCTTAGGACAGGCCCCCTACAATGAGCAGTTCTTC
TRBV30	.	few	TRBJ1-2	CAWSRGLNYGYTF	TGTGCCTGGAGTAGGGGATTAAACTATGGCTACACCTTC
TRBV4-2	.	many	TRBJ2-7	CASSQDRDREQYF	TGTGCCAGCAGCCAAGATCGGGACCGCGAGCAGTACTTC
TRBV5-1	TRBD1	many	TRBJ2-3	CASSPGQGSDTQYF	TGCGCCAGCAGCCCGGGACAGGGTTCAGATACGCAGTATTTT
TRBV20-1	TRBD2	few	TRBJ2-4	CSASKRDRLIQYF	TGCAGTGCCTCAAAGCGGGACCGTCTCATTCAGTACTTC
TRBV20-1	.	many	TRBJ2-7	CSARESRTYEQYF	TGCAGTGCTAGAGAGTCAAGAACCTACGAGCAGTACTTC
TRBV6-2/TRBV6-3	.	many	TRBJ1-1	CASKDLPTEAFF	TGTGCCAGCAAAGACCTGCCCACTGAAGCTTTCTTT
TRBV18	.	few	TRBJ2-7	CASSPRAGVSYEQYF	TGTGCCAGCTCACCGAGGGCCGGGGTGTCCTACGAGCAGTACTTC
TRBV7-9	TRBD1	many	TRBJ1-1	CASSLESQGSAFF	TGTGCCAGCAGCTTAGAGTCACAGGGGAGCGCTTTCTTT
TRBV7-2	.	many	TRBJ2-3	CASSQGGGSTDTQYF	TGTGCCAGCAGCCAGGGGGGGGGTAGCACAGATACGCAGTATTTT
TRBV5-1	TRBD1	many	TRBJ1-5	CASSLAGQGEAQHF	TGCGCCAGCAGCTTGGCCGGACAGGGGGAGGCCCAGCATTTT
TRBV7-2	TRBD2	.	TRBJ2-1	CASSLRTSGIGEQFF	TGTGCCAGCAGCCTCCGGACTAGCGGGATCGGTGAGCAGTTCTTC
TRBV21-1	.	many	TRBJ2-7	CASSKTEGLLYEQYF	TGTGCCAGCAGCAAAACGGAGGGCCTCCTCTACGAGCAGTACTTC
TRBV10-3	.	many	TRBJ2-5	CAISDYLETQYF	TGTGCCATCAGCGACTATCTGGAGACCCAGTACTTC
TRBV30	TRBD2	many	TRBJ2-7	CASHPGTSGREQYF	TGTGCCTCTCACCCCGGGACTAGCGGGAGGGAGCAGTACTTC
TRBV28	TRBD1	many	TRBJ2-5	CASSYQGAGGETQYF	TGTGCCAGCAGCTATCAGGGGGCGGGTGGAGAGACCCAGTACTTC
TRBV24-1	.	many	TRBJ2-3	CATSDPRAADTQYF	TGTGCCACCAGTGATCCCCGGGCAGCGGATACGCAGTATTTT
TRBV12-3/TRBV12-4	TRBD1	many	TRBJ2-7	CASSFGDRGRNEQYF	TGTGCCAGCAGTTTCGGGGACAGGGGTCGAAACGAGCAGTACTTC
TRBV11-2	.	many	TRBJ2-2	CASSLGGTTNTGELFF	TGTGCCAGCAGCTTAGGGGGGACGACGAACACCGGGGAGCTGTTTTTT
TRBV5-4	TRBD1	many	TRBJ1-2	CASSLSTGLDYGYTF	TGTGCCAGCAGCTTATCGACAGGGTTGGACTATGGCTACACCTTC
TRBV20-1	.	many	TRBJ2-2	CSARDWGAGELFF	TGCAGTGCTAGAGATTGGGGTGCCGGGGAGCTGTTTTTT
TRBV12-3/TRBV12-4	.	many	TRBJ2-3	CASSFKWATDTQYF	TGTGCCAGCAGTTTTAAGTGGGCCACAGATACGCAGTATTTT
TRBV28	TRBD1	many	TRBJ1-1	CASSIRTGGRTEAFF	TGTGCCAGCAGTATAAGGACAGGGGGGCGCACTGAAGCTTTCTTT
TRBV20-1	.	many	TRBJ2-3	CSPRLGNTQYF	TGCAGTCCTCGGTTGGGTAATACGCAGTATTTT
TRBV11-1	.	.	TRBJ1-1	CASSLAQLSRFTATPNTEAFF	TGTGCCAGCAGCTTAGCGCAGCTGTCCAGGTTCACAGCGACCCCGAACACTGAAGCTTTCTTT
TRBV7-6	.	many	TRBJ2-5	CASSLGAIQETQYF	TGTGCCAGCAGCTTAGGTGCAATCCAAGAGACCCAGTACTTC
TRBV28	.	many	TRBJ2-7	CASIKRPFGEQYF	TGTGCCAGCATAAAACGGCCCTTCGGAGAGCAGTACTTC
TRBV10-3	.	many	TRBJ1-6	CAITPGTNNSPLHF	TGTGCCATCACCCCCGGGACTAACAATTCACCCCTCCACTTT
TRBV3-1	TRBD2	many	TRBJ2-1	CASSPRGSGRGTYNEQFF	TGTGCCAGCAGCCCCCGTGGTAGCGGGAGGGGGACCTACAATGAGCAGTTCTTC
TRBV16	TRBD2	.	TRBJ2-7	CASQLAGEGEQYF	TGTGCCAGCCAATTAGCGGGAGAAGGCGAGCAGTACTTC
TRBV7-9	.	many	TRBJ1-2	CASSLGTGTSSGYTF	TGTGCCAGCAGCTTAGGGACCGGGACATCCTCTGGCTACACCTTC
TRBV6-1	TRBD2	many	TRBJ2-2	CASGRKREGPGELFF	TGTGCCAGCGGGCGCAAGCGGGAGGGCCCCGGGGAGCTGTTTTTT
TRBV19	.	many	TRBJ2-5	CASSMVFGQETQYF	TGTGCCAGTAGTATGGTATTTGGGCAAGAGACCCAGTACTTC
TRBV5-1	TRBD1	many	TRBJ2-3	CASSPRQGGDTQYF	TGCGCCAGCAGCCCACGACAGGGCGGGGATACGCAGTATTTT
TRBV20-1	TRBD2	many	TRBJ2-7	CSARARGDYEQYF	TGCAGTGCTAGAGCGCGGGGGGACTACGAGCAGTACTTC
TRBV6-1	TRBD2	.	TRBJ2-7	CASSEGTSGLYEQYF	TGTGCCAGCAGTGAAGGGACTAGCGGACTCTACGAGCAGTACTTC
TRBV7-3	TRBD2	many	TRBJ2-4	CASSPLAGGGDIQYF	TGTGCCAGCAGCCCACTAGCGGGAGGTGGAGACATTCAGTACTTC
TRBV7-2	.	many	TRBJ2-1	CASSHITVYNEQFF	TGTGCCAGCAGCCACATCACGGTGTACAATGAGCAGTTCTTC
TRBV29-1	.	many	TRBJ2-2	CSVDYTGELFF	TGCAGCGTTGACTACACCGGGGAGCTGTTTTTT
TRBV21-1	.	many	TRBJ2-1	CALGGVGQFF	TGTGCCCTCGGGGGCGTGGGACAGTTCTTC
TRBV19	.	few	TRBJ2-7	CASSLHRGGRGKNEQYF	TGTGCCAGTAGTCTACACAGGGGAGGAAGGGGAAAGAACGAGCAGTACTTC
TRBV20-1	.	many	TRBJ2-5	CSARVGKHQETQYF	TGCAGTGCTAGAGTTGGTAAACACCAAGAGACCCAGTACTTC
TRBV5-1	.	many	TRBJ2-2	CASSLSGGATGELFF	TGCGCCAGCAGCTTATCTGGGGGAGCCACCGGGGAGCTGTTTTTT